This T cell receptor (beta chain) stems from a study of T cell responses to AZD1222 COVID-19 vaccine. Some clones are missing from TCRdb's copy, which holds only in-frame ones; the method was immunoSEQ multiplex PCR. The table lists around 150,000 clones, roughly 88% of them singletons. The sequence came from an adult in good health. This sample comprised peripheral blood, obtained on day 0 of AZD1222 vaccination.

Here the CDR3 reads CASSLARTGGFETQYF. Written as DNA, the CDR3 is TGTGCCAGCAGCTTAGCGCGGACAGGGGGCTTTGAGACCCAGTACTTC. This sequence joins TRBV7-2 and TRBJ2-5; the match to TRBD1 covers 11 bases. The CDR3 length is 16 residues. V dropped 0 bases and J dropped 5; count of bases not matched to a gene: 5. Germline assignment: CDR1 SGHTA and CDR2 FQGNSA.